These 14 T cell receptor beta chains were all obtained from the same sample, sequenced in a study of shared clonotypes between healthy human individuals. Sequencing used immunoSEQ multiplex PCR; TCRdb keeps in-frame clones, though not all of them. The data contain around 580,000 clones, roughly 98% of them singletons. Only CD45RO-negative cells positively selected for CCR7 counted as naive CD8 cells, so terminally differentiated effector memory CD45RA+ cells were excluded. Input material: naive CD8+ T cells sorted from blood. The receptors here all came from a man aged 25-45 years in good health.

The chain carries TRBV6-5 and TRBJ2-7; D unresolved. V lost 4 bases and J lost 6, with 13 bases in between. Germline assignment: CDR1 MNHEY and CDR2 SVGAGI. The CDR3 runs 13 residues. In DNA form, the CDR3 reads TGTGCCAGCAGTTTCGATATCTCCGGCGAGCAGTACTTC. Its protein is CASSFDISGEQYF.

The chain links TRBV7-3 to TRBJ1-2; TRBD1 aligns across 11 bases. Germline CDR1 is SGHTA and CDR2 is FQGTGA. Trimming at V came to 5 bases and at J to 5 bases, leaving 4 bases not matched to a gene. The CDR3 totals 14 residues. CDR3 amino acids: CASSPGQGAYGYTF. Written as DNA, the CDR3 is TGTGCCAGCAGCCCCGGACAGGGGGCTTATGGCTACACCTTC.

This chain uses TRBV7-9 with TRBJ1-1, with 7 positions matching TRBD1. Trimming cost V 6 bases and J 4 bases; bases outside gene matches: 5. Germline lookup yields CDR1 SEHNR and CDR2 FQNEAQ (reference sequence). The CDR3 spans 13 residues. The CDR3 DNA reads as TGTGCCAGCAGTTATCAGGGGGGCACTGAAGCTTTCTTT. Protein product: CASSYQGGTEAFF.

V gene TRBV7-9 combines with J gene TRBJ2-3; TRBD2 matches at 10 bases. The V gene's germline CDR1 is SEHNR and CDR2 FQNEAQ (reference sequence). The CDR3 length is 16 residues. The ends lost 5 bases at V and 5 bases at J; junction bases unmatched: 10. CDR3 sequence: CASSPEGTSERDTQYF. The CDR3 DNA follows: TGTGCCAGCAGCCCAGAGGGGACTAGCGAGCGAGATACGCAGTATTTT.

The chain carries TRBV7-9 and TRBJ2-7, with a weak D call TRBD2 (6 bases). Trimming cost V 7 bases and J 2 bases, with 15 bases left between them. In germline, CDR1 is SEHNR, CDR2 FQNEAQ (reference sequence). The CDR3 has 14 amino acids. The CDR3 coding sequence is TGTGCCAGCACCCTCCGGGAGTTTCCCTACGAGCAGTACTTC. Protein sequence: CASTLREFPYEQYF.

This clone appeared once. This chain links TRBV27 with TRBJ2-7; D is undetermined. The germline V gene encodes CDR1 MNHEY and CDR2 SMNVEV (reference sequence). Trimming left V 0 bases short and J 0 bases short, with 6 bases between. The CDR3 has 14 amino acids. Here the CDR3 reads CASSLSPFSYEQYF. The CDR3 DNA follows: TGTGCCAGCAGTTTATCGCCTTTCTCCTACGAGCAGTACTTC.

The rearrangement joins TRBV29-1 to TRBJ2-1; D is unresolved. The V gene's germline CDR1 is SQVTM and CDR2 ANQGSEA. Deletions cut 0 bases from V and 0 bases from J, with 12 bases between. CDR3 size: 16 residues. CDR3 protein: CSVEEYLPSSYNEQFF. The CDR3 DNA reads TGCAGCGTTGAAGAGTACTTACCGAGCTCCTACAATGAGCAGTTCTTC.

This sequence joins TRBV27 and TRBJ1-1, with a weak D call TRBD1 (6 bases). From germline, CDR1 is MNHEY and CDR2 SMNVEV (reference sequence). The V end was cut by 0 bases, the J end by 6 bases, with 8 bases between. The CDR3 contains 13 residues. Here the CDR3 reads CASSLSGQSEAFF. CDR3 sequence (DNA): TGTGCCAGCAGTTTATCCGGACAGTCTGAAGCTTTCTTT.

The J gene is TRBJ1-2, the V gene TRBV12-5; D unclear. From germline, CDR1 is LGHNT and CDR2 FRNRAP. This CDR3 spans 13 amino acids. The ends were cut back, 7 bases at V and 3 bases at J, with 12 bases in the middle. As DNA, the CDR3 is TGTGCTAGTGCTGCAGGTCCTTACTATGGCTACACCTTC. As protein: CASAAGPYYGYTF.

The V call is TRBV2, the J call TRBJ2-3; maybe TRBD2 (6 bases). Trimming stripped 6 bases from V and 9 bases from J, with 19 bases between. CDR1 is SNHLY, CDR2 FYNNEI, per germline. CDR3 length: 14 amino acids. CDR3 sequence: CASRRDFTHETQYF. DNA for the CDR3: TGTGCCAGCAGGAGGGACTTCACCCATGAGACGCAGTATTTT.

The gene calls are TRBV14 and TRBJ2-7; tentatively, D is TRBD1 or TRBD2 (5 bases each). The CDR3 extends over 13 amino acids. Between the trimmed V and J ends, which lost 4 bases and 3 bases, there was a span of 10 bases. The germline CDR1 and CDR2 sequences are SGHDN and FVKESK. CDR3 sequence reads: CASSRGFLYEQYF. CDR3 sequence (DNA): TGTGCCAGCAGCCGGGGGTTCCTCTACGAGCAGTACTTC.

This clone appeared once. The same CDR3 also results from other DNA sequences found in this sample. The V call is TRBV7-2, the J call TRBJ2-7; D is possibly TRBD1 or TRBD2 (6 bases each). From germline, CDR1 is SGHTA and CDR2 FQGNSA. The CDR3 is 17 residues long. The V end was cut by 1 base, the J end by 4 bases, with 20 bases between. CDR3 in DNA: TGTGCCAGCAGCTTAGAAGGGGGGCGACCGTTGGTGTACGAGCAGTACTTC. This encodes CASSLEGGRPLVYEQYF.

The gene calls are TRBV11-2 and TRBJ1-1; D unresolved. Deletions cut 3 bases from V and 4 bases from J, with 9 bases between. CDR1 and CDR2 (germline): SGHAT, FQNNGV. This CDR3 region has 13 residues. The CDR3 loop reads CASSFPGSTEAFF. The CDR3 DNA sequence: TGTGCCAGCAGCTTCCCAGGATCCACTGAAGCTTTCTTT.

The chain combines TRBV5-1 with TRBJ2-5; 11 bases align to TRBD2. After removal of 5 bases from V and 1 base from J, the junction contained 7 bases not matched to a gene. CDR1 is SGHRS and CDR2 is YFSETQ in the germline V gene. This CDR3 is 16 amino acids long. The CDR3 region has the DNA TGCGCCAGCAGATTTACTAGCGGGAGTGGCCAAGAGACCCAGTACTTC. It codes for CASRFTSGSGQETQYF.